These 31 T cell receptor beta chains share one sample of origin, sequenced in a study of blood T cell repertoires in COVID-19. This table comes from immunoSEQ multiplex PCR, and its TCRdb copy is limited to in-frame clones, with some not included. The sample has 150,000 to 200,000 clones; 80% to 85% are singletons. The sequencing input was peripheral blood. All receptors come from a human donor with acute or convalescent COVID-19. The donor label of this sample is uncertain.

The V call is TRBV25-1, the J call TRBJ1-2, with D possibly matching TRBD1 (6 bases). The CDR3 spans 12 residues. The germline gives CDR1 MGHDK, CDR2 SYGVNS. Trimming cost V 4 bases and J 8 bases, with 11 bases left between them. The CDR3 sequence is CASSARGEGYTF. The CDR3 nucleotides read TGTGCCAGCAGTGCCAGGGGTGAGGGCTACACCTTC.

In nucleotides, the CDR3 is TGTGCCAGCAGTTACCACAGGCTGAACACTGAAGCTTTCTTT. This translates into CASSYHRLNTEAFF. This chain uses TRBV6-5 with TRBJ1-1, with TRBD1 as a possible D gene (5 bases). Germline CDR1 reads MNHEY; CDR2 reads SVGAGI. Trimming removed 2 bases from V and 0 bases from J, with 7 bases in between. This CDR3 comprises 14 residues.

DNA of the CDR3: TGTGCCAGCAGCCTGGTGGGCTCGTGGAATGAGCAGTTCTTC. It yields the protein CASSLVGSWNEQFF. The rearrangement links TRBV5-6 to TRBJ2-1; no clear D gene. The germline gives CDR1 SGHDT, CDR2 YYEEEE. V dropped 4 bases and J dropped 7 bases, with 15 bases sitting between them. The CDR3 runs to 14 residues. The full variable domain, completed using reference TRBV5-6 and TRBJ2-1, is DAGVTQSPTHLIKTRGQQVTLRCSPKSGHDTVSWYQQALGQGPQFIFQYYEEEERQRGNFPDRFSGHQFPNYSSELNVNALLLGDSALYLCASSLVGSWNEQFFGPGTRLTVL.

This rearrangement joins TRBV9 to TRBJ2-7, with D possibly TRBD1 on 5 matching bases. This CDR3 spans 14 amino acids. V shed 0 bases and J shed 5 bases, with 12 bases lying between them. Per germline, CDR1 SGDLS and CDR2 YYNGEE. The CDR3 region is CASSVADRLHEQYF. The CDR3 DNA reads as TGTGCCAGCAGCGTAGCCGACAGACTTCACGAGCAGTACTTC.

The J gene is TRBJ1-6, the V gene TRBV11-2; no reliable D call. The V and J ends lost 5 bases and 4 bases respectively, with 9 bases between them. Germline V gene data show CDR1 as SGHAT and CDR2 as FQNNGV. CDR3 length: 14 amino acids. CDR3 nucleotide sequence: TGTGCCAGCAGCCTCGGAGGGTATAATTCACCCCTCCACTTT. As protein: CASSLGGYNSPLHF.

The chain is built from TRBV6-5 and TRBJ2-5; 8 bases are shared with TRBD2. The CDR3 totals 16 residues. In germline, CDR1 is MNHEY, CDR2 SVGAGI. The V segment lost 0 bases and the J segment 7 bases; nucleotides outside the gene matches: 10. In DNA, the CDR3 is TGTGCCAGCAGTTACTCAAACCCCGACCGGGGGGGGACCCAGTACTTC. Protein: CASSYSNPDRGGTQYF.

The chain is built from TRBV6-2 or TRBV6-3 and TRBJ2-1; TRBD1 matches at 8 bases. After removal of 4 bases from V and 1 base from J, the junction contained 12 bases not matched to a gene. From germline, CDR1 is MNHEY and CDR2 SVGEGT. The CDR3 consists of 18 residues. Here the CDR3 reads CASSSGQGPSGSYNEQFF. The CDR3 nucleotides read TGTGCCAGCAGTTCCGGACAGGGCCCGTCTGGATCCTACAATGAGCAGTTCTTC.

The CDR3 sequence is CASSLKGAALIGNTIYF. The CDR3 region has the DNA TGTGCCAGTAGTCTGAAGGGGGCAGCTCTCATCGGAAACACCATATATTTT. The chain recombines TRBV19 with TRBJ1-3; 7 bases line up with TRBD1. This CDR3 spans 17 amino acids. Germline V gene sequence: CDR1 LNHDA, CDR2 SQIVND (reference sequence). J lost 4 bases, V lost 5 bases, and 14 bases had no gene match.

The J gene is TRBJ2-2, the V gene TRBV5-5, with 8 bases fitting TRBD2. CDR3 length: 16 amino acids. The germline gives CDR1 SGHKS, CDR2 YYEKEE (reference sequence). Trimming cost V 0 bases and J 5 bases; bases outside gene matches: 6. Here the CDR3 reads CASSLAPSGLTGELFF. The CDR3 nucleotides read TGTGCCAGCAGCTTGGCGCCTAGCGGGTTAACCGGGGAGCTGTTTTTT.

In nucleotides, the CDR3 is TGTGCCAGCAGCTTAGGCAGGTCCTCTGGAAACACCATATATTTT. Its protein is CASSLGRSSGNTIYF. The rearrangement uses TRBV7-2 and TRBJ1-3; D is ambiguous. V was cut by 1 base and J by 0 bases, with 7 bases left in between. Looked up from germline, CDR1 is SGHTA and CDR2 is FQGNSA. The CDR3 sequence is 15 residues long.

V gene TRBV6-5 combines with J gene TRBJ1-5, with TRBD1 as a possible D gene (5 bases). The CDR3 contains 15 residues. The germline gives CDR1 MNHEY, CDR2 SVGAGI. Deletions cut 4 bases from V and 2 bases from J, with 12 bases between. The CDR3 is CASSSRGSGNQPQHF. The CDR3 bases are TGTGCCAGCAGTTCAAGGGGTTCGGGCAATCAGCCCCAGCATTTT.

Written as DNA, the CDR3 is TGTGCCAGCAGCCCGAGGTGGGTGAACACTGAAGCTTTCTTT. Amino acids: CASSPRWVNTEAFF. This chain links TRBV14 with TRBJ1-1; D call uncertain. Germline CDR1 is SGHDN and CDR2 is FVKESK. The CDR3 is 14 amino acids. V was pared by 4 bases and J by 0 bases, with 9 bases between. The full variable domain, completed using reference TRBV14 and TRBJ1-1, is EAGVTQFPSHSVIEKGQTVTLRCDPISGHDNLYWYRRVMGKEIKFLLHFVKESKQDESGMPNNRFLAERTGGTYSTLKVQPAELEDSGVYFCASSPRWVNTEAFFGQGTRLTVV.

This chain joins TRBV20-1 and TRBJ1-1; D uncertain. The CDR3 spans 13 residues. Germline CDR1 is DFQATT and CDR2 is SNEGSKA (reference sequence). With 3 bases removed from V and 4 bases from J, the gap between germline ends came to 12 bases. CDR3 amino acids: CSASGRISTEAFF. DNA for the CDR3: TGCAGTGCTAGTGGCAGAATAAGCACTGAAGCTTTCTTT.

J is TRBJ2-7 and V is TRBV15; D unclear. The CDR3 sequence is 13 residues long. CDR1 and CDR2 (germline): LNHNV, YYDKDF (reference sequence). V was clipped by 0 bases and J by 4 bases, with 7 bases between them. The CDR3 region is CATSRDSEYEQYF. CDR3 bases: TGTGCCACCAGCAGAGATTCCGAGTACGAGCAGTACTTC.

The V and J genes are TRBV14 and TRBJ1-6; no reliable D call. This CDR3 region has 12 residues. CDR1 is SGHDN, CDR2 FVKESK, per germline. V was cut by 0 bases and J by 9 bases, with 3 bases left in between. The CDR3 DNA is TGTGCCAGCAGCCAAGACTTTTCACCCCTCCACTTT. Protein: CASSQDFSPLHF. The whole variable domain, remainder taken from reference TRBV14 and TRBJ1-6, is EAGVTQFPSHSVIEKGQTVTLRCDPISGHDNLYWYRRVMGKEIKFLLHFVKESKQDESGMPNNRFLAERTGGTYSTLKVQPAELEDSGVYFCASSQDFSPLHFGNGTRLTVT.

CDR3 bases: TGTGCCACCAGGAATAGCGGGAGTGGCTACGAGCAGTACTTC. Translating gives CATRNSGSGYEQYF. This rearrangement joins TRBV15 to TRBJ2-7; 9 bases line up with TRBD2. The V and J ends lost 6 bases and 3 bases, in that order; junction bases with no gene match: 6. This CDR3 is 14 amino acids long. From germline, CDR1 is LNHNV and CDR2 YYDKDF (reference sequence).

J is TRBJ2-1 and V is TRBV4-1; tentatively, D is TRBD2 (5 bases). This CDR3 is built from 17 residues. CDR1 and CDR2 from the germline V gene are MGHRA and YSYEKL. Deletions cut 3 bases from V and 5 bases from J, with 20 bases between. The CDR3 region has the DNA TGCGCCAGCAGCCAGGGAAGCCTAGCACCCGAGAACAATGAGCAGTTCTTC. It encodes CASSQGSLAPENNEQFF.

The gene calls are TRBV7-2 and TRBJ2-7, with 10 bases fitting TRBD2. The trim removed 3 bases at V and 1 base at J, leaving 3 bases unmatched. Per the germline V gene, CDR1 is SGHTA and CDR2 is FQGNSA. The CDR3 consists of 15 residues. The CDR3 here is CASSLGSGGSYEQYF. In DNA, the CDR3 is TGTGCCAGCAGCTTGGGTAGCGGGGGGTCCTACGAGCAGTACTTC.

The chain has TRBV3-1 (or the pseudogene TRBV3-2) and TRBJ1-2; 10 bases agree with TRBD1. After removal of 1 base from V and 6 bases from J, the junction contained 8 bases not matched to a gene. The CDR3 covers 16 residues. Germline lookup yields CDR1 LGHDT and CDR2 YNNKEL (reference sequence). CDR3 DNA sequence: TGTGCCAGCAGCCAAGGGTCGGGACAGGGGCGGGATGGCTACACCTTC. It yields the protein CASSQGSGQGRDGYTF.

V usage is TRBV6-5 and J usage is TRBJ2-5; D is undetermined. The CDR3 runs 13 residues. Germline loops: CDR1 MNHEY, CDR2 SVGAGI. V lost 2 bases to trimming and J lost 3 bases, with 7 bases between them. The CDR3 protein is CASSYGAKETQYF. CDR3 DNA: TGTGCCAGCAGTTACGGAGCCAAAGAGACCCAGTACTTC.

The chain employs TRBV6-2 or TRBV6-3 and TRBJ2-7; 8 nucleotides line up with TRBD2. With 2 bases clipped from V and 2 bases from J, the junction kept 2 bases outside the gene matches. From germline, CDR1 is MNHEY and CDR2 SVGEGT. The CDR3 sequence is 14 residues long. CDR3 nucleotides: TGTGCCAGCAGTTACCAGCGGGGGCCCTACGAGCAGTACTTC. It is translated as CASSYQRGPYEQYF.

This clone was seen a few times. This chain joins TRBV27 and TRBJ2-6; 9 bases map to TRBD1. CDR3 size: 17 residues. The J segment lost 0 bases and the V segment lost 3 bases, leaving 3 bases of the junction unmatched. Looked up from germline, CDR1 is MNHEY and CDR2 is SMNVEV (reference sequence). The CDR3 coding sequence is TGTGCCAGCAGTTTGACAGGGGGTGGCTCTGGGGCCAACGTCCTGACTTTC. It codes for CASSLTGGGSGANVLTF.

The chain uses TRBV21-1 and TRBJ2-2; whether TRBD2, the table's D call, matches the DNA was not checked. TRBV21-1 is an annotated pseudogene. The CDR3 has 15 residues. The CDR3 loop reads CASSPFWRAAGELFF. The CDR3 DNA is TGTGCCAGCAGCCCTTTCTGGAGGGCCGCCGGGGAGCTGTTTTTT.

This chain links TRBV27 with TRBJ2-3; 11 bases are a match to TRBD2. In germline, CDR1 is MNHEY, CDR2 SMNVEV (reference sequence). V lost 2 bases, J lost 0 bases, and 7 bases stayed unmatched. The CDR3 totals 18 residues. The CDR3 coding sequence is TGTGCCAGCAGTTTAGGCGGGCTAGCGGGGGGCAGCACAGATACGCAGTATTTT. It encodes CASSLGGLAGGSTDTQYF.

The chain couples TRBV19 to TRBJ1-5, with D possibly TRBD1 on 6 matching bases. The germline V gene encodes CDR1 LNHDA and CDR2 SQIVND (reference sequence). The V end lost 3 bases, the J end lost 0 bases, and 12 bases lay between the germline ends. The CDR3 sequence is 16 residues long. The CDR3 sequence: CASSIRTVNSNQPQHF. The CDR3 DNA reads TGTGCCAGTAGTATCCGGACAGTTAATAGCAATCAGCCCCAGCATTTT.

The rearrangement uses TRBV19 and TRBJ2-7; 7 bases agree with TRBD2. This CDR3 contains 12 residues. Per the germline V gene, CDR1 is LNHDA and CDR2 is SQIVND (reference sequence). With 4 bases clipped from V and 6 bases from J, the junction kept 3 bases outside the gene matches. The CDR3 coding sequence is TGTGCCAGTAGTACTCCGGGGGGCGAGCAGTACTTC. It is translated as CASSTPGGEQYF.

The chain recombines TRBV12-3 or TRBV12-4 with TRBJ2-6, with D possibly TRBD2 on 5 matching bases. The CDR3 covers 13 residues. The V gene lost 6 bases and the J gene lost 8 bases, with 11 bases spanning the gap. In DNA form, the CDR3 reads TGTGCCAGCAGCCCCTCGGGGACCAACGTCCTGACTTTC. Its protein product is CASSPSGTNVLTF.

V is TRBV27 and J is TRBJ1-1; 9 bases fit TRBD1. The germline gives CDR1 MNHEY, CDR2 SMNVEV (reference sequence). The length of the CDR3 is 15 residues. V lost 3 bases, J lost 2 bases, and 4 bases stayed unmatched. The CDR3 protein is CASSFWDRVNTEAFF. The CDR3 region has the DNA TGTGCCAGCAGTTTTTGGGACAGGGTTAACACTGAAGCTTTCTTT.

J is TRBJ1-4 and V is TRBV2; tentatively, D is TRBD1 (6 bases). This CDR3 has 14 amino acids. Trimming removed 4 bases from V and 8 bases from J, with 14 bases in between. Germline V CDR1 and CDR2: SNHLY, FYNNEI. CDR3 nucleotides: TGTGCCAGCAGTGTTGGGACAACGTGGGAAAAACTGTTTTTT. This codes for CASSVGTTWEKLFF.

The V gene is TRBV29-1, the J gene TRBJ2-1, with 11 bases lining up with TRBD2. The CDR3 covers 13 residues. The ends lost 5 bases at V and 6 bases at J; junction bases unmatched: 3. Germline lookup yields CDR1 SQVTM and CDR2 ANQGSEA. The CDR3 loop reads CSVSSGGPNEQFF. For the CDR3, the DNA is TGCAGCGTTTCTAGCGGGGGGCCCAATGAGCAGTTCTTC.

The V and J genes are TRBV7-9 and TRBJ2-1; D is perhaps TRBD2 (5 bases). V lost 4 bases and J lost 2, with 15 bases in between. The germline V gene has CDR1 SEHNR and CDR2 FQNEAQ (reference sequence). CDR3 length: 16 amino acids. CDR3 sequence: CASSSLRTEAYNEQFF. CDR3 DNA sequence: TGTGCCAGCAGCTCCCTCAGGACGGAGGCCTACAATGAGCAGTTCTTC.